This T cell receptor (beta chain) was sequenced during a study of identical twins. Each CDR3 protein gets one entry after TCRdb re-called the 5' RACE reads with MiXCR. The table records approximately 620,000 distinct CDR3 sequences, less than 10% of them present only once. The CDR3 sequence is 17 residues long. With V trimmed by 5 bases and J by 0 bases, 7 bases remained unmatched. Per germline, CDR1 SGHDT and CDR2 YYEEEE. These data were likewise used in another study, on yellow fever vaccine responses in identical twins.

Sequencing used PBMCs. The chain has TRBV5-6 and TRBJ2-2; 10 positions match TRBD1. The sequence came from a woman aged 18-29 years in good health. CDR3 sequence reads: CASSADRGLSNTGELFF. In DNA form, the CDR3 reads TGTGCCAGCAGTGCCGACAGGGGGCTCTCGAACACCGGGGAGCTGTTTTTT.